This T cell receptor beta chain was captured in a study of shared clonotypes between healthy human individuals. The protocol was immunoSEQ multiplex PCR, while the TCRdb copy is restricted to in-frame clones and leaves out a portion. Altogether about 1 million clones are present, roughly 80% being singletons, with the ten largest covering 1.2% to 1.5%. Remarks on this clone: What it recognizes is unknown.

Germline-derived CDR1 and CDR2 are SGHRS and YFSETQ. This CDR3 comprises 16 residues. Germline trimming cut 7 bases from V and 4 bases from J; bases unmatched to any gene: 12. Study-wide results and caveats: Rarefaction curves obtained for sorted subsets showed sequencing incomplete despite large depth. Larger estimated richness was generally recorded for naive subsets relative to memory subsets.

The rearrangement links TRBV5-1 to TRBJ2-5, with 11 bases lining up with TRBD2. The source is a man younger than 30 in good health. Material: memory CD4+ T cells sorted from blood. Subset reported: CD45RA-negative fraction. The CDR3 reads CASYTGTSGAGETQYF. CDR3 nucleotide sequence: TGCGCCAGCTATACCGGGACTAGCGGAGCGGGAGAGACCCAGTACTTC.